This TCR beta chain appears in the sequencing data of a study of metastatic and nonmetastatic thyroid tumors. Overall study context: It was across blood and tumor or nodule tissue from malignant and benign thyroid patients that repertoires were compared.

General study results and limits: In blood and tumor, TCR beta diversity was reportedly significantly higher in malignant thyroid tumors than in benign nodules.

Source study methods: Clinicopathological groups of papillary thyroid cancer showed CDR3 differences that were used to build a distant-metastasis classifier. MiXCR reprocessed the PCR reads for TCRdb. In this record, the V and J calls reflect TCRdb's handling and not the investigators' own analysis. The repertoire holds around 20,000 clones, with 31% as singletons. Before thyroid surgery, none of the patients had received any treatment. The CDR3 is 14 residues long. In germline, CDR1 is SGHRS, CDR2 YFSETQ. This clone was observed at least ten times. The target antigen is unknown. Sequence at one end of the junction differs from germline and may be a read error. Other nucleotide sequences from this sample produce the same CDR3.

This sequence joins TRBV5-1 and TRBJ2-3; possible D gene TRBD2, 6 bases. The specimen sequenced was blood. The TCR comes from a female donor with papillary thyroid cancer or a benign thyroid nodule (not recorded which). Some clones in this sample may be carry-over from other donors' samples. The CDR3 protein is CASSQGLSTDTQYF. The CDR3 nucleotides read TGCGCCAGCAGCCAGGGACTTAGCACGGATACGCAGTATTTT.